This T cell receptor beta chain stems from a study of regulatory T cells in long-lasting Graves disease. This clonotype occurred a few times. A much larger clone differs from this one at a single base, so this may be a read error. The sample's time point: newly diagnosed GD, antithyroid drugs for less than 3 months. The TCR library used RNA extracted from PBMCs. EDTA tubes were used for drawing 8 to 9 milliliters of peripheral blood. To make TCR beta libraries, researchers used iRepertoire HTBI primers and Arm-PCR of CDR3 regions. TCRdb recomputed calls from the multiplex PCR reads with MiXCR, one row per CDR3 protein. Altogether roughly 500,000 distinct CDR3 sequences are present, approximately 13% being singletons, with the ten largest covering over 7.5%. The same data also contributed to another study, on T cells in Graves' hyperthyroidism and ophthalmopathy. According to that study: When the TCR CDR3 underwent first-round RT-PCR, the HTBI primer set was used. Blood held most thyroid clonotypes expanded above 0.001 frequency.

The material sequenced was peripheral blood mononuclear cells (PBMCs), taken at new diagnosis, from a patient treated with antithyroid drugs. The source of this sequence is a man aged 30 to 39 with Graves disease.

In DNA, the CDR3 is TGTGCCAGCAGCTTAGCCGGGGCAGGGGTTGACGAGCAGTACTTC. This gives the protein CASSLAGAGVDEQYF. The J gene is TRBJ2-7, the V gene TRBV11-2; D might be TRBD1 (6 bases). Germline CDR1 is SGHAT and CDR2 is FQNNGV. This CDR3 comprises 15 residues. With 1 base removed from V and 5 bases from J, the gap between germline ends came to 15 bases.